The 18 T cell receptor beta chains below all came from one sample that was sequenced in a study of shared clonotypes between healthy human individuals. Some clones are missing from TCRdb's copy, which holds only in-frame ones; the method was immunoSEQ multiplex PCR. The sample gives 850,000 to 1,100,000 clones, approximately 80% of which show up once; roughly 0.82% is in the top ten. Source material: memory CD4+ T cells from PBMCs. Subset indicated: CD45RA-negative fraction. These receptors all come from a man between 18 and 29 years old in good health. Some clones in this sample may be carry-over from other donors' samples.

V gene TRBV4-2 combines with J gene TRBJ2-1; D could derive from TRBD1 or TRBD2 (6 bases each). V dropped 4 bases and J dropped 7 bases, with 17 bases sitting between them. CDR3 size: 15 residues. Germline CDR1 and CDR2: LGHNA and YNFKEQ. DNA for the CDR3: TGTGCCAGCAGCCTGGTAAGCGGAGGGGGGAATGAGCAGTTCTTC. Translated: CASSLVSGGGNEQFF.

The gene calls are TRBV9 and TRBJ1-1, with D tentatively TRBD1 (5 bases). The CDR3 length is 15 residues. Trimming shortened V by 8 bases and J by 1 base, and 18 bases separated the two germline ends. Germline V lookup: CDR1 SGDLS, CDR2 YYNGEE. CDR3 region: CARSMGDGTNTEAFF. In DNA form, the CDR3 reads TGTGCCAGGTCGATGGGGGACGGGACGAACACTGAAGCTTTCTTT.

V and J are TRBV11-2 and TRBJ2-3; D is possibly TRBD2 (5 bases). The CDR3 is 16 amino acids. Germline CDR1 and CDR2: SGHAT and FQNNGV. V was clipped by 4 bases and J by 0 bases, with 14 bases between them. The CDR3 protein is CASSSRVATSTDTQYF. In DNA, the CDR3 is TGTGCCAGCAGCTCCCGGGTAGCGACTAGCACAGATACGCAGTATTTT.

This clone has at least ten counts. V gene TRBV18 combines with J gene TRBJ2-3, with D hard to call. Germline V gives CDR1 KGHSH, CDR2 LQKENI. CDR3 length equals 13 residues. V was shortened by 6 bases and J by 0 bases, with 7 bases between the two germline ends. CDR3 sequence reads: CASSLSSTDTQYF. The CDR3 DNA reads TGTGCCAGCTCTCTTAGCAGCACAGATACGCAGTATTTT.

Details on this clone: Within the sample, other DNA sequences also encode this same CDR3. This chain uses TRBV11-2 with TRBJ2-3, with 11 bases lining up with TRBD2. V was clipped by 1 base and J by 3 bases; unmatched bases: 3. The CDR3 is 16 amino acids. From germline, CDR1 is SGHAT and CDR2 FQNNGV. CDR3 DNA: TGTGCCAGCAGCTTAGGGGCTAGCGGGAGGACAGATACGCAGTATTTT. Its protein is CASSLGASGRTDTQYF. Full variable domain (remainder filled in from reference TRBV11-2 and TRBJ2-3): EAGVAQSPRYKIIEKRQSVAFWCNPISGHATLYWYQQILGQGPKLLIQFQNNGVVDDSQLPKDRFSAERLKGVDSTLKIQPAKLEDSAVYLCASSLGASGRTDTQYFGPGTRLTVL.

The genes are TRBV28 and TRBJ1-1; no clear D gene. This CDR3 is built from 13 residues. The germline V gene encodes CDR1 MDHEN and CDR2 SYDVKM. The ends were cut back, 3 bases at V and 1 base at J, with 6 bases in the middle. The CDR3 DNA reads TGTGCCAGCAGTTTTGAAGGGAACACTGAAGCTTTCTTT. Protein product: CASSFEGNTEAFF.

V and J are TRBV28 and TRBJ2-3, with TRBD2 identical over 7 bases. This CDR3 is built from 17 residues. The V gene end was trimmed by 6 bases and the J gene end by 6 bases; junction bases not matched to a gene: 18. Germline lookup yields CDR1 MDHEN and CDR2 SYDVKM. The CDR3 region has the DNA TGTGCCAGCAGCCCTAAGAGGCGGCGGGCCGGGGGGGATACGCAGTATTTT. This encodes CASSPKRRRAGGDTQYF.

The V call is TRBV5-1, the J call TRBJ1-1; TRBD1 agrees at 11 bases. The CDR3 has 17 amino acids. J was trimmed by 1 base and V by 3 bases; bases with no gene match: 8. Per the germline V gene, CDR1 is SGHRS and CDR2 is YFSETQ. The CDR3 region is CASSSWTGGSRNTEAFF. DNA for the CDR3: TGCGCCAGCAGCTCCTGGACAGGGGGCTCTAGGAACACTGAAGCTTTCTTT.

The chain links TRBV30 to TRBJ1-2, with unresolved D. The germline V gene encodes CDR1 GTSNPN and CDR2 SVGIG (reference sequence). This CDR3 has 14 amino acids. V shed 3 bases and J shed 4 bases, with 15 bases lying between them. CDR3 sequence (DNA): TGTGCCTGGAGCGAAGGGAGAATTTTCTATGGCTACACCTTC. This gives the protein CAWSEGRIFYGYTF.

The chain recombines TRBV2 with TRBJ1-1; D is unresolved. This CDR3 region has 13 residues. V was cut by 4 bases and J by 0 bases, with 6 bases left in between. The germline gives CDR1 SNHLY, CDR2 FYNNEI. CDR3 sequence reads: CASSGALNTEAFF. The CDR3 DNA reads TGTGCCAGCAGTGGGGCCTTGAACACTGAAGCTTTCTTT.

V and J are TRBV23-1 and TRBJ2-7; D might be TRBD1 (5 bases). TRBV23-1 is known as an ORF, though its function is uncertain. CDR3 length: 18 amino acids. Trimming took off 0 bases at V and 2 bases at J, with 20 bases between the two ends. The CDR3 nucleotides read TGCGCCAGCAGTCAATCGTCATGTGGCAGGCGACAGCCCTACGAGCAGTACTTC. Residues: CASSQSSCGRRQPYEQYF.

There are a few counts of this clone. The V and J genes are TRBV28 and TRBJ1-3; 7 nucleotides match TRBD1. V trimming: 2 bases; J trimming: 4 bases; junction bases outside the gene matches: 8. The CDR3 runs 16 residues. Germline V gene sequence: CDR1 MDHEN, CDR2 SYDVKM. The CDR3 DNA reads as TGTGCCAGCAGTTTAAGCGGGTCAGGGGGAGGAAACACCATATATTTT. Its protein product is CASSLSGSGGGNTIYF.

CDR3: CASSLLGGGQPQETQYF. DNA for the CDR3: TGTGCCAGCAGCTTACTGGGCGGCGGGCAGCCCCAAGAGACCCAGTACTTC. J is TRBJ2-5 and V is TRBV7-2; D perhaps matches TRBD2 (5 bases). CDR1 SGHTA and CDR2 FQGNSA come from the germline V gene. Trimming pared 2 bases from V and 1 base from J, leaving 17 bases between. CDR3 length equals 17 residues.

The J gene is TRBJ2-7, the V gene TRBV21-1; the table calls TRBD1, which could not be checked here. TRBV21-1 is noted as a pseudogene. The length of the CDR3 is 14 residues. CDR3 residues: CASSKGDSPYEQYF. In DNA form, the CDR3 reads TGTGCCAGCAGCAAAGGAGACAGCCCCTACGAGCAGTACTTC.

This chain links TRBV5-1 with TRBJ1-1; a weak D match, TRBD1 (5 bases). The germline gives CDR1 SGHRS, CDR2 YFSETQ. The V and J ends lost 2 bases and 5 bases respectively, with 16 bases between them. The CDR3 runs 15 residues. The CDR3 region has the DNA TGCGCCAGCAGCTTTTCAGAGGGGAGAGGGACTGAAGCTTTCTTT. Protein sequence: CASSFSEGRGTEAFF.

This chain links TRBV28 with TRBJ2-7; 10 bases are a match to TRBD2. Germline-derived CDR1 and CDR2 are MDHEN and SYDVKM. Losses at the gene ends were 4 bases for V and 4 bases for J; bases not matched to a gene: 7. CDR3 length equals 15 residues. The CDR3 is CASSSRTSGLYEQYF. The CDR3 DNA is TGTGCCAGCAGTTCCAGGACTAGCGGCCTATACGAGCAGTACTTC.

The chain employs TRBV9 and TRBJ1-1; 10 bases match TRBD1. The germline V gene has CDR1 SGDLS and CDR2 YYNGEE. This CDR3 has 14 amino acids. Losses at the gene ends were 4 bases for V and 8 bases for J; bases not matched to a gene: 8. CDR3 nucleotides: TGTGCCAGCAGCCAAGACAGGGGGCGCGGGGAAGCTTTCTTT. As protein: CASSQDRGRGEAFF.

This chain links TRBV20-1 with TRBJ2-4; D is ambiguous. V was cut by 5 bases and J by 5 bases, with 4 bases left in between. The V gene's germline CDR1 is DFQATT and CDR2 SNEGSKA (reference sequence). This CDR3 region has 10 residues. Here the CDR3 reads CSAPENIQYF. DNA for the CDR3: TGCAGTGCTCCCGAAAACATTCAGTACTTC.